A single sample is the source of the 2 T cell receptor beta chains below, sequenced in a study of graft-versus-host responses after intestinal transplantation. These receptors' antigens are unknown. Libraries were prepared by immunoSEQ multiplex PCR; TCRdb keeps only in-frame clonotypes and omits some of them. The data show 95,000 to 150,000 clones, around 93% seen once. Here the sequenced sample was unstimulated CD4+ T cells sorted from spleen or lymph node cells, taken before intestinal transplant. The source of these receptors is a human donor who received an intestinal transplant.

This chain connects TRBV30 to TRBJ1-3, with D unclear. Germline CDR1 is GTSNPN and CDR2 is SVGIG (reference sequence). Trimming stripped 0 bases from V and 7 bases from J, with 16 bases between. The CDR3 runs 15 residues. CDR3 loop: CAWSVGPTQWNTIYF. The CDR3 bases are TGTGCCTGGAGTGTAGGCCCAACCCAGTGGAACACCATATATTTT. The full variable domain, its missing parts supplied by reference TRBV30 and TRBJ1-3, is SQTIHQWPATLVQPVGSPLSLECTVEGTSNPNLYWYRQAAGRGLQLLFYSVGIGQISSEVPQNLSASRPQDRQFILSSKKLLLSDSGFYLCAWSVGPTQWNTIYFGEGSWLTVV.

The chain carries TRBV14 and TRBJ2-7, with 9 bases lining up with TRBD2. This CDR3 is built from 17 residues. Germline lookup yields CDR1 SGHDN and CDR2 FVKESK. With V trimmed by 0 bases and J by 5 bases, 11 bases remained unmatched. The CDR3 bases are TGTGCCAGCAGCCAAGATTGGGGTAGCGGGAGTATCGACGAGCAGTACTTC. It is translated as CASSQDWGSGSIDEQYF.